Presented here are 19 T cell receptor beta chains from one specimen sequenced in a study of blood T cell repertoires in COVID-19. Profiling relied on immunoSEQ multiplex PCR, and the TCRdb table lists in-frame clones only, not all of them. The profile shows 90,000 to 100,000 clones, just under 90% of them singletons. Sequenced: peripheral blood. The receptors come from a human donor in a cohort sampled during active COVID-19.

The chain couples TRBV6-2 or TRBV6-3 to TRBJ1-6; 12 bases map to TRBD1. Germline assignment: CDR1 MNHEY and CDR2 SVGEGT. The CDR3 is 16 amino acids. Germline trimming cut 0 bases from V and 8 bases from J; bases unmatched to any gene: 2. The CDR3 sequence: CASSYSRDRGHSPLHF. The CDR3 DNA is TGTGCCAGCAGTTACTCGAGGGACAGGGGGCATTCACCCCTCCACTTT.

This chain connects TRBV3-1 (or the pseudogene TRBV3-2) to TRBJ1-2, with a weak D call TRBD1 (5 bases). CDR3 length equals 13 residues. CDR1 and CDR2 (germline): LGHDT, YNNKEL (reference sequence). The V gene lost 6 bases and the J gene lost 6 bases, with 14 bases spanning the gap. The CDR3 here is CASSLRGIDGYTF. In nucleotides, the CDR3 is TGTGCCAGCAGTTTAAGGGGAATAGATGGCTACACCTTC.

The V gene is TRBV4-2, the J gene TRBJ2-5, with D perhaps TRBD1 (5 bases). Germline V gene sequence: CDR1 LGHNA, CDR2 YNFKEQ. The CDR3 has 15 residues. Trimming left V 4 bases short and J 4 bases short, with 16 bases between. The chain's CDR3 is CASSPEPRGRETQYF. CDR3 coding DNA: TGTGCCAGCAGCCCGGAACCAAGGGGTCGAGAGACCCAGTACTTC.

This chain links TRBV6-2 or TRBV6-3 with TRBJ2-1; 7 bases agree with TRBD2. CDR3 length: 16 residues. V shed 6 bases, J shed 5 bases, and the junction held 13 bases outside the gene matches. Germline V gives CDR1 MNHEY, CDR2 SVGEGT. The CDR3 reads CASSQPPSGVNNEQFF. CDR3 nucleotide sequence: TGTGCCAGCAGCCAACCTCCCAGCGGGGTAAACAATGAGCAGTTCTTC.

This chain connects TRBV7-2 to TRBJ1-6, with 9 bases lining up with TRBD1. The CDR3 totals 15 residues. Germline V gene data show CDR1 as SGHTA and CDR2 as FQGNSA. After removal of 5 bases from V and 9 bases from J, the junction contained 8 bases not matched to a gene. Here the CDR3 DNA reads TGTGCCAGCAGCCACTCGGGACAGGGAGGTTCACCCCTCCACTTT. Translation: CASSHSGQGGSPLHF.

V usage is TRBV19 and J usage is TRBJ2-2; D remains ambiguous. The V gene's germline CDR1 is LNHDA and CDR2 SQIVND (reference sequence). The CDR3 is 13 residues long. V was shortened by 2 bases and J by 3 bases, with 4 bases between the two germline ends. CDR3 in amino acids: CASSISDTGELFF. The DNA for the CDR3 is TGTGCCAGTAGTATATCCGACACCGGGGAGCTGTTTTTT.

The chain carries TRBV9 and TRBJ2-2; possible D gene TRBD2, 5 bases. Deletions cut 0 bases from V and 4 bases from J, with 10 bases between. The CDR3 totals 15 residues. Per germline, CDR1 SGDLS and CDR2 YYNGEE. The CDR3 reads CASSVVPSLTGELFF. DNA of the CDR3: TGTGCCAGCAGCGTAGTACCTAGCCTCACCGGGGAGCTGTTTTTT.

The chain couples TRBV20-1 to TRBJ2-1, with a tentative D call TRBD2 (6 bases). The germline V and J ends were trimmed by 3 bases and 9 bases, with 12 bases remaining between them. The CDR3 has 12 amino acids. Germline CDR1 and CDR2: DFQATT and SNEGSKA (reference sequence). The CDR3 DNA is TGCAGTGCTAGTGGGACTTACCCTGAGCAGTTCTTC. This gives the protein CSASGTYPEQFF.

The chain uses TRBV6-5 and TRBJ1-1; possibly TRBD1 for D (6 bases). The CDR3 consists of 13 residues. The germline V gene has CDR1 MNHEY and CDR2 SVGAGI. Trimming pared 6 bases from V and 3 bases from J, leaving 11 bases between. CDR3 nucleotide sequence: TGTGCCAGCAGGGACAGTTTCGACACTGAAGCTTTCTTT. It is translated as CASRDSFDTEAFF.

V usage is TRBV7-8 and J usage is TRBJ1-6; D perhaps matches TRBD1 (6 bases). V lost 1 base and J 8 bases, leaving 12 bases between the germline ends. In germline, CDR1 is SGHVS, CDR2 FQNEAQ. The CDR3 extends over 15 amino acids. For the CDR3, the DNA is TGTGCCAGCAGCTTAGGAACAGGGTTCTATTCACCCCTCCACTTT. It translates to CASSLGTGFYSPLHF.

This sequence joins TRBV5-1 and TRBJ2-1; 12 bases fit TRBD1. The CDR3 is 17 residues long. Losses at the gene ends were 3 bases for V and 5 bases for J; bases not matched to a gene: 9. CDR1 is SGHRS, CDR2 YFSETQ, per germline. CDR3 amino acids: CASSYPRDRGPNNEQFF. In DNA form, the CDR3 reads TGCGCCAGCAGCTATCCTAGGGACAGGGGGCCCAACAATGAGCAGTTCTTC.

This sequence joins TRBV28 and TRBJ1-2; 9 nucleotides agree with TRBD1. V gave up 4 bases and J gave up 4 bases; unmatched junction bases: 10. The CDR3 has 16 amino acids. CDR1 and CDR2 from the germline V gene are MDHEN and SYDVKM. The CDR3 nucleotides are TGTGCCAGCAGTTCCCCCGGGACAGGGACCGGCTATGGCTACACCTTC. It encodes CASSSPGTGTGYGYTF.

This clone was seen once. The genes are TRBV2 and TRBJ2-1; D remains unclear. CDR1 and CDR2 (germline): SNHLY, FYNNEI. CDR3 length: 13 residues. With 1 base removed from V and 8 bases from J, the gap between germline ends came to 9 bases. The CDR3 is CASSEGFGYEQFF. The CDR3, as DNA: TGTGCCAGCAGTGAAGGGTTTGGCTATGAGCAGTTCTTC.

This clone was counted once. The rearrangement uses TRBV28 and TRBJ2-5, with 10 bases that match TRBD2. This CDR3 has 15 amino acids. Trimming at V came to 1 base and at J to 5 bases, leaving 4 bases not matched to a gene. Germline CDR1 is MDHEN and CDR2 is SYDVKM. The CDR3 here is CASSLYPSGSETQYF. DNA of the CDR3: TGTGCCAGCAGTTTATATCCTAGCGGGAGTGAGACCCAGTACTTC.

The J gene is TRBJ2-1, the V gene TRBV25-1, with 15 bases aligning to TRBD2. This CDR3 has 14 amino acids. Germline V gene data show CDR1 as MGHDK and CDR2 as SYGVNS. V shed 6 bases, J shed 10 bases, and the junction held 4 bases outside the gene matches. CDR3 sequence reads: CASSGTSGGWEQFF. CDR3 DNA sequence: TGTGCCAGCAGCGGGACTAGCGGGGGGTGGGAGCAGTTCTTC.

The CDR3 spells CASRDSDSYEQYF. Here the CDR3 DNA reads TGTGCCAGCAGAGACAGCGACTCCTACGAGCAGTACTTC. This chain uses TRBV6-6 with TRBJ2-7; maybe TRBD1 (5 bases). Per germline, CDR1 MNHNY and CDR2 SVGAGI (reference sequence). V lost 6 bases to trimming and J lost 0 bases, with 9 bases between them. The CDR3 sequence is 13 residues long.

V usage is TRBV5-6 and J usage is TRBJ2-3; D unclear. The CDR3 consists of 14 residues. Trimming took off 2 bases at V and 2 bases at J, with 9 bases between the two ends. Germline loops: CDR1 SGHDT, CDR2 YYEEEE. The CDR3 protein is CASSFPTFTDTQYF. DNA for the CDR3: TGTGCCAGCAGCTTTCCAACTTTCACAGATACGCAGTATTTT.

V usage is TRBV5-1 and J usage is TRBJ2-7; possibly TRBD1 for D (6 bases). This CDR3 contains 16 residues. Trimming took 4 bases from V and 5 from J, leaving 22 bases between them. Looked up from germline, CDR1 is SGHRS and CDR2 is YFSETQ. CDR3 in amino acids: CASSPPKEVPGDEQYF. In nucleotides, the CDR3 is TGCGCCAGCAGCCCCCCAAAGGAGGTCCCAGGGGACGAGCAGTACTTC.

The chain combines TRBV5-8 with TRBJ2-3; D gene unclear. From germline, CDR1 is SGHTS and CDR2 YDEGEE. The CDR3 extends over 15 amino acids. V was shortened by 4 bases and J by 4 bases, with 16 bases between the two germline ends. The CDR3 loop reads CASSMRNVGSDTQYF. DNA of the CDR3: TGTGCCAGCAGCATGAGGAACGTAGGTTCAGATACGCAGTATTTT.